This T cell receptor (beta chain) was sequenced in a study of cytomegalovirus exposure and HLA in healthy donors. As for the study in general: HLA-typed donors contributed approximately 92 million unique TCRs, which were held in an early data release. Study outcomes and limitations: In most subjects, TCR beta sequences reportedly gave accurate predictions of HLA-A and HLA-B alleles. Later on, a genetic analysis was performed. It linked a missense variant in DCLRE1C with V- and J-gene trimming of TCR beta.

The CDR3 is 14 amino acids. V shed 0 bases and J 4 bases; nucleotides not matched to a gene: 2. Germline CDR1 SGHVS, CDR2 FQNEAQ. PCR involved 60 Vbeta and 13 Jbeta primers. Study processing details: Among the unique TCR beta chains that a later analysis counted, about 81 million in all, about 11 million were shared. Method: immunoSEQ multiplex PCR; TCRdb's copy keeps in-frame clones and lacks some. The V and J calls and clone size were taken over from that table, and D and trimming were inferred from the DNA. This listing includes about 210,000 clones. Note on this clone: The antigen remains unidentified.

The J gene is TRBJ1-2, the V gene TRBV7-8, with TRBD1 matching 7 bases. Sequencing input: PBMCs. The sequence came from a woman aged 25 to 45 in good health and CMV-seropositive. The CDR3 nucleotides read TGTGCCAGCAGCTTAGCAGGGGGCGGCTATGGCTACACCTTC. Amino acid sequence: CASSLAGGGYGYTF.